This TCR beta chain originates from a study of blood T cell repertoires in COVID-19. The CDR3 length is 12 residues. V gave up 11 bases and J gave up 2 bases, with 10 bases separating them. Per germline, CDR1 MDHEN and CDR2 SYDVKM. Per the original methods: Amplified reference gene primers provided the basis for estimating nucleated cell counts. The method was immunoSEQ multiplex PCR; TCRdb's version includes in-frame clones alone and lacks a portion of them. D and trimming come from the DNA, and the V and J calls and clone size come from that table. The data contain some 73,000 clones, 75% to 80% of them singletons.

The source is a man between 65 and 85 years old with COVID-19, enrolled during active disease. The rearrangement links TRBV28 to TRBJ2-1; possible D gene TRBD2, 6 bases. The specimen was peripheral blood. The CDR3 loop reads CASGTPYNEQFF. Written as DNA, the CDR3 is TGTGCCTCCGGGACTCCCTACAATGAGCAGTTCTTC. Supplemented by reference TRBV28 and TRBJ2-1, the full variable domain reads DVKVTQSSRYLVKRTGEKVFLECVQDMDHENMFWYRQDPGLGLRLIYFSYDVKMKEKGDIPEGYSVSREKKERFSLILESASTNQTSMYLCASGTPYNEQFFGPGTRLTVL.